One sample yielded the 3 T cell receptor beta chains listed below, sequenced in a study of shared clonotypes between healthy human individuals. Terminally differentiated effector memory CD45RA+ cells were excluded from the naive CD8 cells, which were CD45RO-negative and positively selected for CCR7. TCRdb keeps only in-frame clones here, not all; method: immunoSEQ multiplex PCR. The table lists 1.5 million to 2.5 million clones, about 94% of them singletons. What was sequenced was naive CD8+ T cells sorted from blood. The receptor source for this set is a man aged 18 to 30 in good health.

This chain joins TRBV6-1 and TRBJ2-7, with TRBD2 as a possible D gene (7 bases). The V gene's germline CDR1 is MNHNS and CDR2 SASEGT. The V end lost 1 base, the J end lost 6 bases, and 16 bases lay between the germline ends. CDR3 length: 15 residues. CDR3 amino acids: CASSEVSMGGPEQYF. For the CDR3, the DNA is TGTGCCAGCAGTGAAGTGTCGATGGGGGGGCCCGAGCAGTACTTC.

The chain has TRBV6-1 and TRBJ1-1; no clear D. The germline V and J ends were trimmed by 2 bases and 3 bases, with 7 bases remaining between them. Germline V gene lookup returns CDR1 MNHNS and CDR2 SASEGT. This CDR3 region has 13 residues. Here the CDR3 DNA reads TGTGCCAGCAGTGAATGGAGCTACACTGAAGCTTTCTTT. As protein: CASSEWSYTEAFF.

The rearrangement uses TRBV7-9 and TRBJ1-1, with a possible D match to TRBD1 (5 bases). Looked up from germline, CDR1 is SEHNR and CDR2 is FQNEAQ (reference sequence). The CDR3 consists of 15 residues. V gave up 5 bases and J gave up 4 bases, with 17 bases separating them. The CDR3 DNA is TGTGCCAGCAGCGACGGGGTCCATAGGGGCACTGAAGCTTTCTTT. As protein: CASSDGVHRGTEAFF.